The 26 T cell receptor beta chains listed next were all sequenced from one sample in a study of early T cells in non-severe SARS-CoV-2 infection. In TCRdb, the 5' RACE reads were re-called with MiXCR into one record per CDR3 protein. The data contain just under 60,000 distinct CDR3 sequences, around 8.9% of them singletons. Sequenced material: whole blood. The receptor source for this set is an adult who was a healthcare worker with PCR-confirmed SARS-CoV-2 infection or an uninfected control (not recorded which).

The CDR3 region has the DNA TGCGCCAGCAGCTTGGGAGGGTCGGGCTCCTACAATGAGCAGTTCTTC. It translates to CASSLGGSGSYNEQFF. This rearrangement joins TRBV5-1 to TRBJ2-1; D possibly corresponds to TRBD2 (5 bases). This CDR3 contains 16 residues. V was cut by 0 bases and J by 0 bases, with 10 bases left in between. The germline V gene has CDR1 SGHRS and CDR2 YFSETQ.

The V and J genes are TRBV6-6 and TRBJ1-1; the D gene is possibly TRBD1 (5 bases). The CDR3 sequence is 12 residues long. In germline, CDR1 is MNHNY, CDR2 SVGAGI (reference sequence). Trimming left V 6 bases short and J 2 bases short, with 7 bases between. CDR3 DNA sequence: TGTGCCAGCAGCGACAGCAACACTGAAGCTTTCTTT. It is translated as CASSDSNTEAFF.

The rearrangement links TRBV4-2 to TRBJ2-2; tentatively, D is TRBD2 (5 bases). The CDR3 has 12 residues. Between the trimmed V and J ends, which lost 0 bases and 11 bases, there was a span of 7 bases. Germline CDR1 and CDR2: LGHNA and YNFKEQ. The CDR3 DNA follows: TGTGCCAGCAGCCAAGATCGGGGAGAGCTGTTTTTT. Protein sequence: CASSQDRGELFF.

This clonotype has a count of ten or more. The V gene is TRBV5-1, the J gene TRBJ1-3, with 10 bases fitting TRBD1. The CDR3 extends over 14 amino acids. V lost 0 bases and J lost 7; bases outside the gene matches: 1. In germline, CDR1 is SGHRS, CDR2 YFSETQ. The CDR3 coding sequence is TGCGCCAGCAGCTTGGAGGGACAGGGGAACACCATATATTTT. Translating gives CASSLEGQGNTIYF.

This clonotype was seen more than once but under ten times. This sequence joins TRBV29-1 and TRBJ2-7; TRBD1 matches 7 bases. Germline-derived CDR1 and CDR2 are SQVTM and ANQGSEA. Losses at the gene ends were 6 bases for V and 11 bases for J; bases not matched to a gene: 13. The CDR3 length is 12 residues. In DNA form, the CDR3 reads TGCAGCGTCCGACAGGGACAGTCAGGAGAGTACTTC. This translates into CSVRQGQSGEYF.

In its sample, this clonotype was seen many times. The chain joins TRBV6-2 or TRBV6-3 to TRBJ1-2; TRBD1 matches 7 bases. The CDR3 spans 13 residues. From germline, CDR1 is MNHEY and CDR2 SVGEGT. V shed 5 bases and J 4 bases; nucleotides not matched to a gene: 4. The DNA for the CDR3 is TGTGCCAGCAGTCGAACAGGGGCCTATGGCTACACCTTC. Its translation is CASSRTGAYGYTF.

There are many counts of this clonotype. The rearrangement links TRBV9 to TRBJ2-1, with D possibly TRBD2 on 6 matching bases. Germline CDR1 and CDR2: SGDLS and YYNGEE. Between the trimmed V and J ends, which lost 0 bases and 8 bases, there was a span of 15 bases. This CDR3 has 15 residues. The CDR3 DNA is TGTGCCAGCAGCGTAGAGGACGGGAGTATCGATGAGCAGTTCTTC. Translated: CASSVEDGSIDEQFF.

The CDR3 DNA reads as TGCAGCGTTGACGGGGCTAGCACAGATACGCAGTATTTT. This gives the protein CSVDGASTDTQYF. This sequence joins TRBV29-1 and TRBJ2-3; D assignment may be TRBD1 or TRBD2 (5 bases each). CDR3 length: 13 residues. The V gene's germline CDR1 is SQVTM and CDR2 ANQGSEA. The ends were cut back, 3 bases at V and 0 bases at J, with 7 bases in the middle.

This clonotype was seen only a few times. The V call is TRBV10-3, the J call TRBJ2-3; 8 nucleotides line up with TRBD2. The CDR3 length is 14 residues. Unmatched junction bases numbered 7, after V lost 7 bases and J lost 4 bases. Germline-derived CDR1 and CDR2 are ENHRY and SYGVKD. The CDR3 sequence is CAITSGLGPDTQYF. The CDR3 coding sequence is TGTGCCATCACCTCGGGACTAGGTCCAGATACGCAGTATTTT.

This clonotype appeared many times. The chain joins TRBV10-3 to TRBJ1-4, with TRBD1 matching 7 bases. Germline CDR1 ENHRY, CDR2 SYGVKD. This CDR3 spans 13 amino acids. The J segment lost 5 bases and the V segment lost 6 bases, leaving 3 bases of the junction unmatched. This CDR3 is CAIRGQLNEKLFF. CDR3 sequence (DNA): TGTGCCATCAGGGGACAGTTAAATGAAAAACTGTTTTTT.

V and J are TRBV7-2 and TRBJ2-7, with 9 bases aligning to TRBD1. V was pared by 5 bases and J by 2 bases, with 4 bases of the junction left unmatched. CDR1 is SGHTA and CDR2 is FQGNSA in the germline V gene. There are 14 residues in the CDR3. The CDR3 DNA reads as TGTGCCAGCAGCCCGAGGACAGGGGCCTACGAGCAGTACTTC. This sequence encodes CASSPRTGAYEQYF.

This clonotype was detected only a few times. The chain uses TRBV29-1 and TRBJ2-1; 8 bases fit TRBD1. CDR1 and CDR2 from the germline V gene are SQVTM and ANQGSEA. J was trimmed by 6 bases and V by 4 bases; bases with no gene match: 5. The CDR3 covers 13 residues. The CDR3 region is CSVAFGQGNEQFF. DNA of the CDR3: TGCAGCGTTGCATTCGGACAGGGCAATGAGCAGTTCTTC.

V usage is TRBV20-1 and J usage is TRBJ2-3; D is unclear. This CDR3 is 14 amino acids long. Germline V gene data show CDR1 as DFQATT and CDR2 as SNEGSKA (reference sequence). V shed 1 base and J shed 0 bases, with 8 bases lying between them. The DNA of the CDR3 is TGCAGTGCTAGAGGCGATACTAGCACAGATACGCAGTATTTT. Translation: CSARGDTSTDTQYF.

This clonotype was counted at least ten times. The chain couples TRBV6-5 to TRBJ2-7; tentatively, D is TRBD1 or TRBD2 (5 bases each). The CDR3 spans 14 residues. Trimming stripped 5 bases from V and 7 bases from J, with 18 bases between. The germline gives CDR1 MNHEY, CDR2 SVGAGI. The CDR3 loop is CASSALGTTREQYF. CDR3 nucleotide sequence: TGTGCCAGCAGTGCCCTAGGGACGACCCGGGAGCAGTACTTC.

This clonotype was detected ten times or more. The J gene is TRBJ2-5, the V gene TRBV19, with TRBD2 matching 8 bases. CDR1 is LNHDA and CDR2 is SQIVND in the germline V gene (reference sequence). V dropped 4 bases and J dropped 13; count of bases not matched to a gene: 8. This CDR3 is 12 amino acids long. CDR3 nucleotide sequence: TGTGCCAGTAGTACGCTAGCGGGCGGCCCGTACTTC. Translation gives CASSTLAGGPYF.

The J gene is TRBJ2-1, the V gene TRBV19; D gene uncertain. Germline CDR1 LNHDA, CDR2 SQIVND (reference sequence). CDR3 size: 14 residues. Trimming removed 0 bases from V and 2 bases from J, with 5 bases in between. CDR3 residues: CASSIEGTYNEQFF. CDR3 nucleotides: TGTGCCAGTAGTATAGAGGGGACCTACAATGAGCAGTTCTTC.

This clonotype was observed many times. This chain links TRBV18 with TRBJ2-2, with 8 nucleotides matching TRBD2. This CDR3 comprises 17 residues. CDR1 is KGHSH, CDR2 LQKENI, per germline. Trimming cost V 0 bases and J 5 bases; bases outside gene matches: 8. CDR3 coding DNA: TGTGCCAGCTCACCACCAGTTATATCGGGAGGGACCGGGGAGCTGTTTTTT. Translated, it gives CASSPPVISGGTGELFF.

A few counts support this clonotype. The rearrangement links TRBV5-5 to TRBJ2-2; no firm D call. V lost 0 bases to trimming and J lost 0 bases, with 6 bases between them. The germline CDR1 and CDR2 sequences are SGHKS and YYEKEE (reference sequence). The CDR3 runs to 15 residues. This CDR3 reads CASSLDIPNTGELFF. Written as DNA, the CDR3 is TGTGCCAGCAGCTTGGATATCCCGAACACCGGGGAGCTGTTTTTT. The full variable domain, with the rest looked up from reference TRBV5-5 and TRBJ2-2, is DAGVTQSPTHLIKTRGQQVTLRCSPISGHKSVSWYQQVLGQGPQFIFQYYEKEERGRGNFPDRFSARQFPNYSSELNVNALLLGDSALYLCASSLDIPNTGELFFGEGSRLTVL.

The V gene is TRBV11-2, the J gene TRBJ2-2; the match to TRBD2 covers 13 bases. Germline CDR1 is SGHAT and CDR2 is FQNNGV. The CDR3 covers 17 residues. V was clipped by 6 bases and J by 1 base; unmatched bases: 5. CDR3 in DNA: TGTGCCAGCAGGAGACTAGCGGGAGGCCAGAACACCGGGGAGCTGTTTTTT. Its protein product is CASRRLAGGQNTGELFF.

This clonotype was seen a handful of times. This chain links TRBV28 with TRBJ2-7, with 11 positions matching TRBD2. V lost 5 bases and J lost 3; bases outside the gene matches: 6. Germline V lookup: CDR1 MDHEN, CDR2 SYDVKM. This CDR3 contains 15 residues. CDR3 nucleotides: TGTGCCAGCAGTACCCGACTAGCGGGACTCTACGAGCAGTACTTC. Its protein product is CASSTRLAGLYEQYF.

This clonotype was counted many times. V usage is TRBV10-3 and J usage is TRBJ1-1, with TRBD1 identical over 8 bases. CDR1 and CDR2 (germline): ENHRY, SYGVKD. V gave up 9 bases and J gave up 10 bases; unmatched junction bases: 16. CDR3 size: 14 residues. CDR3 amino acids: CAIRGTGQIQGAFF. DNA of the CDR3: TGTGCCATTCGGGGGACAGGCCAGATCCAGGGAGCTTTCTTT.

This clonotype was recorded many times. The CDR3 sequence: CASSVDQGAYNEQFF. The CDR3 DNA reads as TGTGCCAGCAGCGTAGATCAGGGGGCTTACAATGAGCAGTTCTTC. The V and J genes are TRBV9 and TRBJ2-1; TRBD1 agrees at 8 bases. CDR1 and CDR2 from the germline V gene are SGDLS and YYNGEE. The CDR3 totals 15 residues. V trimming: 0 bases; J trimming: 4 bases; junction bases outside the gene matches: 3. The entire variable domain, with the rest obtained from reference TRBV9 and TRBJ2-1, is as follows: DSGVTQTPKHLITATGQRVTLRCSPRSGDLSVYWYQQSLDQGLQFLIQYYNGEERAKGNILERFSAQQFPDLHSELNLSSLELGDSALYFCASSVDQGAYNEQFFGPGTRLTVL.

By share, this clonotype ranks as medium-sized. This chain uses TRBV27 with TRBJ1-2, with a possible D match to TRBD1 (6 bases). The V gene lost 7 bases and the J gene lost 2 bases, with 8 bases spanning the gap. Germline CDR1 is MNHEY and CDR2 is SMNVEV (reference sequence). The length of the CDR3 is 12 residues. The CDR3 bases are TGTGCCAGCAAAGGGGGAAACTATGGCTACACCTTC. Encoded protein: CASKGGNYGYTF.

The gene calls are TRBV6-5 and TRBJ2-1, with D possibly being TRBD1 or TRBD2 (5 bases each). The CDR3 runs to 16 residues. Trimming removed 6 bases from V and 5 bases from J, with 20 bases in between. Germline V lookup: CDR1 MNHEY, CDR2 SVGAGI. The CDR3 DNA follows: TGTGCCAGCAGGGAATCCGGGACCGGTTTGAACAATGAGCAGTTCTTC. Translating gives CASRESGTGLNNEQFF.

This clonotype came up many times. The chain is built from TRBV10-3 and TRBJ1-1; D remains ambiguous. Germline V gene sequence: CDR1 ENHRY, CDR2 SYGVKD. CDR3 length: 12 residues. V was pared by 7 bases and J by 8 bases, with 14 bases between. The CDR3 loop reads CAITGSGREAFF. CDR3 in DNA: TGTGCCATCACCGGGAGTGGCAGGGAAGCTTTCTTT.

This clonotype was found a few times. The chain combines TRBV20-1 with TRBJ2-7; 12 nucleotides match TRBD1. The CDR3 sequence is 13 residues long. CDR1 is DFQATT and CDR2 is SNEGSKA in the germline V gene (reference sequence). V was pared by 8 bases and J by 7 bases, with 9 bases of the junction left unmatched. CDR3 sequence (DNA): TGCAGTACCGGGACAGGGGGCTACACGGAGCAGTACTTC. Translated: CSTGTGGYTEQYF.